This T cell receptor (beta chain) was observed in a study of blood T cells in healthy people across ages. Notes on this clonotype: Its antigen remains unidentified.

The authors ran a second PCR of roughly 6 to 11 cycles using a sample-barcoded 5' primer and a J-beta primer mix. TCRdb reprocessed the 5' RACE reads via MiXCR and lists one record per CDR3 protein. The sample shows about 1.4 million distinct CDR3 sequences, around 55% of them seen only once. Whole-study results and caveats: Leaving the PBMCs unsorted stopped any conclusive comparison of naive versus antigen-experienced cells. Roughly linearly, TCR beta diversity per million T cells fell as age increased. Estimated diversity, derived from one million T cells, was regarded as an underestimate. Naive T cell percentage by flow cytometry tracked strongly with beta diversity.

V lost 7 bases and J 6 bases, leaving 14 bases between the germline ends. The CDR3 has 13 amino acids. Sequenced material: blood. The chain combines TRBV12-3 or TRBV12-4 with TRBJ2-3; no clear D. This clonotype was sampled from a man aged 18 to 35 in good health. The CDR3: CASTTSQFDTQYF. DNA of the CDR3: TGTGCCAGCACCACTTCACAGTTTGATACGCAGTATTTT.